This is a list of T cell receptor beta chains from one sample in a study of blood T cell repertoires in COVID-19. This table comes from immunoSEQ multiplex PCR, and its TCRdb copy is limited to in-frame clones, with some not included. The data hold roughly 85,000 clones, with 77% observed a single time. The sequencing input was peripheral blood. The receptor set was obtained from a human donor in a cohort sampled during active COVID-19. The CDR3 runs from the conserved cysteine through the conserved F or W. Each record gives: clone size, D gene, V gene, J gene, CDR3 DNA, CDR3 protein. A D gene is named only where the DNA matches it firmly. Not every row has a clone size; where given, it reads once, few, many or a size class.

clone size: -
D gene: TRBD1
V gene: TRBV7-2
J gene: TRBJ1-6
CDR3 DNA: TGTGCCAGCAGCCTTGGTTATGAGACAGGGGATTCACCCCTCCACTTT
CDR3 protein: CASSLGYETGDSPLHF

clone size: once
D gene: TRBD1
V gene: TRBV10-3
J gene: TRBJ2-7
CDR3 DNA: TGTGCCATCACTCGGGACAGCAGCTCCTACGAGCAGTACTTC
CDR3 protein: CAITRDSSSYEQYF

clone size: -
D gene: -
V gene: TRBV10-2
J gene: TRBJ2-1
CDR3 DNA: TGCGCCAGCAGTGGTGGTCAGCGGAGCTCCTACAATGAGCAGTTCTTC
CDR3 protein: CASSGGQRSSYNEQFF

clone size: -
D gene: -
V gene: TRBV19
J gene: TRBJ1-1
CDR3 DNA: TGTGCCAGTAGATCTTCAGGCGGGCAGTTGAACACTGAAGCTTTCTTT
CDR3 protein: CASRSSGGQLNTEAFF

clone size: -
D gene: TRBD1
V gene: TRBV5-4
J gene: TRBJ1-4
CDR3 DNA: TGTGCCAGCAGCTCCGGGACAGGGTTTGAAAAACTGTTTTTT
CDR3 protein: CASSSGTGFEKLFF

clone size: once
D gene: TRBD1
V gene: TRBV7-9
J gene: TRBJ2-3
CDR3 DNA: TGTGCCAGCAGCCCAAACAGGGGGCGCGCAGATACGCAGTATTTT
CDR3 protein: CASSPNRGRADTQYF

clone size: few
D gene: -
V gene: TRBV7-9
J gene: TRBJ2-7
CDR3 DNA: TGTGCCAGCAGTCCCCTGTCCTACGAGCAGTACTTC
CDR3 protein: CASSPLSYEQYF

clone size: -
D gene: -
V gene: TRBV6-2/TRBV6-3
J gene: TRBJ2-7
CDR3 DNA: TGTGCCAGCAGCCCCCCCCGCTACGAGCAGTACTTC
CDR3 protein: CASSPPRYEQYF

clone size: -
D gene: TRBD1
V gene: TRBV5-5
J gene: TRBJ1-5
CDR3 DNA: TGTGCCAGCAGCTTGGGACAGGGGGCGAGCAATCAGCCCCAGCATTTT
CDR3 protein: CASSLGQGASNQPQHF

clone size: -
D gene: -
V gene: TRBV6-6
J gene: TRBJ2-5
CDR3 DNA: TGTGCCAGCAGTCCCGGAGGAGGGCAAGAGACCCAGTACTTC
CDR3 protein: CASSPGGGQETQYF

clone size: -
D gene: -
V gene: TRBV6-5
J gene: TRBJ1-1
CDR3 DNA: TGTGCCAGCAGTTACTCGTCCGGGGACACTGAAGCTTTCTTT
CDR3 protein: CASSYSSGDTEAFF

clone size: few
D gene: -
V gene: TRBV5-1
J gene: TRBJ2-1
CDR3 DNA: TGCGCCAGCAGCTTGACCTCGAGCAATGAGCAGTTCTTC
CDR3 protein: CASSLTSSNEQFF

clone size: few
D gene: -
V gene: TRBV6-5
J gene: TRBJ1-1
CDR3 DNA: TGTGCCAGCAGTTACACTAACCCCCCGGCAGCGGCTTTCTTT
CDR3 protein: CASSYTNPPAAAFF

clone size: -
D gene: -
V gene: TRBV5-1
J gene: TRBJ2-3
CDR3 DNA: TGCGCCAGCAGCTTGTCGACAGATACGCAGTATTTT
CDR3 protein: CASSLSTDTQYF

clone size: -
D gene: -
V gene: TRBV2
J gene: TRBJ2-7
CDR3 DNA: TGTGCCAGCAGTCCCCTGAGAACGGGGAAGCAGTACTTC
CDR3 protein: CASSPLRTGKQYF

clone size: -
D gene: -
V gene: TRBV9
J gene: TRBJ1-1
CDR3 DNA: TGTGCCAGCAGCCCACCGGAGGGGACTGAAGCTTTCTTT
CDR3 protein: CASSPPEGTEAFF

clone size: few
D gene: TRBD1
V gene: TRBV5-4
J gene: TRBJ1-1
CDR3 DNA: TGTGCCAGCAGCGCCCGGACAGGGGACGACACTGAAGCTTTCTTT
CDR3 protein: CASSARTGDDTEAFF

clone size: -
D gene: -
V gene: TRBV28
J gene: TRBJ1-3
CDR3 DNA: TGTGCCAGCAGTTTTAGGAGGCCCTCTGGAAACACCATATATTTT
CDR3 protein: CASSFRRPSGNTIYF

clone size: -
D gene: -
V gene: TRBV10-3
J gene: TRBJ1-1
CDR3 DNA: TGTGCCATCAAGAACAGTATGAACACTGAAGCTTTCTTT
CDR3 protein: CAIKNSMNTEAFF

clone size: few
D gene: -
V gene: TRBV7-9
J gene: TRBJ1-3
CDR3 DNA: TGTGCCAGCAGCTTAGCGCCGCTATTCTCTGGAAACACCATATATTTT
CDR3 protein: CASSLAPLFSGNTIYF

clone size: -
D gene: TRBD1
V gene: TRBV5-6
J gene: TRBJ1-2
CDR3 DNA: TGTGCCAGCAGACAGGGACAGGGCCCTAGTGGCTACACCTTC
CDR3 protein: CASRQGQGPSGYTF

clone size: few
D gene: TRBD1
V gene: TRBV29-1
J gene: TRBJ1-2
CDR3 DNA: TGCAGCGCGGACAGGGGGAACTATGGCTACACCTTC
CDR3 protein: CSADRGNYGYTF

clone size: once
D gene: TRBD1
V gene: TRBV5-4
J gene: TRBJ1-3
CDR3 DNA: TGTGCCAGCAGCTTGAGGCACAGGGGAGGTGGAAACACCATATATTTT
CDR3 protein: CASSLRHRGGGNTIYF